This T cell receptor (beta chain) came from a study of OX40 agonist ivuxolimab in advanced cancers. Turning to the study itself: Every patient in dose escalation had hepatocellular carcinoma, melanoma, renal cell or head and neck cancer.

Germline V lookup: CDR1 KGHSH, CDR2 LQKENI. This CDR3 has 16 amino acids. The V end lost 4 bases, the J end lost 2 bases, and 14 bases lay between the germline ends. Libraries were prepared by immunoSEQ multiplex PCR; TCRdb keeps only in-frame clonotypes and omits some of them. This sample has under 80,000 clones, with approximately 86% found just once. The chain carries TRBV18 and TRBJ2-2; D ambiguous. This sequence originates from an adult with an advanced solid tumor such as melanoma, head and neck, liver or kidney cancer. Sequenced material: CD4+ or CD8+ T cells sorted from blood, taken in a trial of the OX40 agonist ivuxolimab. Here the CDR3 reads CASSLVPPQNTGELFF. The CDR3 DNA reads as TGTGCCAGCTCACTCGTGCCTCCACAAAACACCGGGGAGCTGTTTTTT.